What follows is one TCR beta chain and its context. CD45RO-negative cells were positively selected for CCR7, leaving out terminally differentiated effector memory CD45RA+ cells. This specimen belongs to a study of shared clonotypes between healthy human individuals. Assay used: immunoSEQ multiplex PCR; TCRdb lists only in-frame clones, some missing. Of around 1.9 million clones listed, 90% to 95% are singletons. Germline V CDR1 and CDR2: MNHEY, SMNVEV (reference sequence). The V end lost 7 bases, the J end lost 0 bases, and 16 bases lay between the germline ends. The CDR3 totals 16 residues. The sequenced sample consisted of naive CD8+ T cells from PBMCs. The chain uses TRBV27 and TRBJ2-1; a possible D gene is TRBD2 (7 bases). The source of this sequence is a man aged 18 to 29 in good health. Some clones in this sample may be carry-over from other donors' samples. CDR3 sequence: CASTLRGANSYNEQFF. CDR3 DNA sequence: TGTGCCAGCACCCTTCGGGGGGCCAACTCCTACAATGAGCAGTTCTTC.